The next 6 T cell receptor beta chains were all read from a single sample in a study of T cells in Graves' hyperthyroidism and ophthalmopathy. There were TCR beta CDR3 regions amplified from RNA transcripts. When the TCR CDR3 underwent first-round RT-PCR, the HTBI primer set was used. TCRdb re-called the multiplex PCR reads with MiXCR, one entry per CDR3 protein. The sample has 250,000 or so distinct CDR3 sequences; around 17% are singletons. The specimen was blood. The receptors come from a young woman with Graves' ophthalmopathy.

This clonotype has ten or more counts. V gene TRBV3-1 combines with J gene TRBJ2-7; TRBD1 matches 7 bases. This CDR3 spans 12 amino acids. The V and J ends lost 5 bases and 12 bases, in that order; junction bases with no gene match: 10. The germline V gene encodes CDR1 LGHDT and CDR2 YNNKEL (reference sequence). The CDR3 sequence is CASSYMTGQPYF. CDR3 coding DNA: TGTGCCAGCAGCTACATGACGGGACAGCCGTACTTC.

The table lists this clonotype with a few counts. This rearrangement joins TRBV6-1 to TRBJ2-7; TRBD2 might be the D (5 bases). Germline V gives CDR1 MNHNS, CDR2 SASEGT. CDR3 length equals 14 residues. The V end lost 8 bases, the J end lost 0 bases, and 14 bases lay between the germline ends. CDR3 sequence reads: CASDPGSHSYEQYF. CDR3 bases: TGTGCCAGCGACCCGGGGTCCCACTCCTACGAGCAGTACTTC.

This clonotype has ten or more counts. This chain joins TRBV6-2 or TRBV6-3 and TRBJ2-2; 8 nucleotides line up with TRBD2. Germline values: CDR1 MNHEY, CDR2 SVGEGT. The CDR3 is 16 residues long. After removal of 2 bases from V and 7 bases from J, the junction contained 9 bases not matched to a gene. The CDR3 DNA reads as TGTGCCAGCAGTTACGGAGCGGGAGCCGAACACGGGGAGCTGTTTTTT. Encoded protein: CASSYGAGAEHGELFF.

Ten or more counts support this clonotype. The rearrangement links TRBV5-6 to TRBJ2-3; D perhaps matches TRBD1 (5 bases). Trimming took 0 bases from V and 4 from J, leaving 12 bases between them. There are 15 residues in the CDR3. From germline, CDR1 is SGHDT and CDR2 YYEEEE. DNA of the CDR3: TGTGCCAGCAGCTTGGCAGAGTGGGGCCCAGATACGCAGTATTTT. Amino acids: CASSLAEWGPDTQYF.

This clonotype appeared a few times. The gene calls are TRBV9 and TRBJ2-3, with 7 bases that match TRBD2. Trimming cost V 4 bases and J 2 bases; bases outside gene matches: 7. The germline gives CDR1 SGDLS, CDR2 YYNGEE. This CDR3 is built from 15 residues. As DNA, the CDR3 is TGTGCCAGCAGCACCCGGGACTACCACACAGATACGCAGTATTTT. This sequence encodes CASSTRDYHTDTQYF.

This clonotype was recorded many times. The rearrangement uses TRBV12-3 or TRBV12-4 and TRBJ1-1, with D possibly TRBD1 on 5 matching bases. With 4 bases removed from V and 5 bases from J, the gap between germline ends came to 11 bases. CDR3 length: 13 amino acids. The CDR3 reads CASSSGVRTEAFF. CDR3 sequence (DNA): TGTGCCAGCAGTTCGGGGGTTAGGACTGAAGCTTTCTTT.